The clone carrying this T cell receptor (beta chain) was found many times. Its antigen is not identified. Germline lookup yields CDR1 KGHSH and CDR2 LQKENI. The V and J ends lost 2 bases and 8 bases respectively, with 15 bases between them. The CDR3 loop spans 14 amino acids. These data belong to a study of T cells after yellow fever vaccination. Study-level information: SMART-Seq v4 Ultra Low Input handled preparation of low-cell-number fractions. Study results and limitations: After the booster, over 95% of CD4 and 88% of CD8 primary-response clones were re-detected. The CD4 compartment and the CD8 compartment contained a small share of clonotypes in common.

5'RACE template switching generated TCR cDNA, adding a universal primer site and UMIs. TCRdb ran MiXCR on the 5' RACE reads and lists one entry per CDR3 protein. The sample comprises about 310,000 distinct CDR3 sequences, 3% to 4.5% of which are singletons, and about a quarter rests with the top ten. Here the sequenced sample was PBMCs, taken on the day of the yellow fever booster vaccination. This sequence originates from a man aged 18 to 29 who received the YFV17D yellow fever vaccine. This chain joins TRBV18 and TRBJ1-2; D is possibly TRBD1 (6 bases). The CDR3 nucleotides are TGTGCCAGCTCACCAGGCCGGGACACCTCGGGCTACACCTTC. Encoded protein: CASSPGRDTSGYTF.